These 27 T cell receptor beta chains originate from one sample sequenced in a study of CD8+ T cells in alopecia areata. cDNA prepared by RNA extraction and subsequent reverse transcription served as the template for sequencing. Some clones are missing from TCRdb's copy, which holds only in-frame ones; the method was immunoSEQ multiplex PCR. This repertoire shows under 350,000 clones, roughly 50% found once; its top ten account for under 2%. Treatment defined: oral pan-JAK inhibitor, 5-10 mg twice daily. The sequenced sample was CD4+ T cells sorted from blood, obtained at week 24, from a patient treated with tofacitinib. All receptors come from a human donor with alopecia areata.

V gene TRBV10-3 combines with J gene TRBJ1-1, with D hard to call. The CDR3 loop spans 18 amino acids. The germline V gene has CDR1 ENHRY and CDR2 SYGVKD. The V end lost 4 bases, the J end lost 1 base, and 22 bases lay between the germline ends. Written as DNA, the CDR3 is TGTGCCATCAGTGGACGAGGTCTCGGGTTTAGTGGGAACACTGAAGCTTTCTTT. Its protein product is CAISGRGLGFSGNTEAFF.

This clone occurred a few times. The gene calls are TRBV5-1 and TRBJ2-5; either TRBD1 or TRBD2 may fit D (5 bases each). Trimming removed 0 bases at V and 4 bases at J, with 16 bases between. CDR3 length: 16 residues. In germline, CDR1 is SGHRS, CDR2 YFSETQ. The CDR3 DNA reads TGCGCCAGCAGCTTGGACGGGGCTCCCTCCGCAGAGACCCAGTACTTC. Translating gives CASSLDGAPSAETQYF.

The rearrangement joins TRBV30 to TRBJ1-5; TRBD1 is a possible D gene (6 bases). V was clipped by 2 bases and J by 7 bases, with 27 bases between them. CDR1 is GTSNPN and CDR2 is SVGIG in the germline V gene (reference sequence). The CDR3 is 18 amino acids. The CDR3 here is CAWSPTPTGSYSGQPQHF. CDR3 DNA sequence: TGTGCCTGGAGTCCGACGCCGACAGGCTCCTATAGCGGACAGCCCCAGCATTTT. Filled out from reference TRBV30 and TRBJ1-5, the complete variable domain reads SQTIHQWPATLVQPVGSPLSLECTVEGTSNPNLYWYRQAAGRGLQLLFYSVGIGQISSEVPQNLSASRPQDRQFILSSKKLLLSDSGFYLCAWSPTPTGSYSGQPQHFGDGTRLSIL.

The DNA for the CDR3 is TGTGCCTGGAGTGTTAGCGGGGGGAGCAATCAGCCCCAGCATTTT. Translated: CAWSVSGGSNQPQHF. This rearrangement joins TRBV30 to TRBJ1-5; perhaps TRBD1 as D (5 bases). The CDR3 loop spans 15 amino acids. V was trimmed by 0 bases and J by 1 base, leaving 10 bases between them. CDR1 GTSNPN and CDR2 SVGIG come from the germline V gene (reference sequence).

The chain is built from TRBV7-2 and TRBJ2-1, with TRBD2 identical over 8 bases. The germline V gene encodes CDR1 SGHTA and CDR2 FQGNSA. The V segment lost 7 bases and the J segment 0 bases; nucleotides outside the gene matches: 8. CDR3 size: 16 residues. The CDR3 DNA reads as TGTGCCAGCAACACCAAAGCGGGGGCCTCCTACAATGAGCAGTTCTTC. This gives the protein CASNTKAGASYNEQFF.

As for this clone: The sample holds other DNA sequences that translate to the same CDR3. The chain links TRBV30 to TRBJ2-1, with TRBD1 as a possible D gene (5 bases). The germline V and J ends were trimmed by 4 bases and 0 bases, with 7 bases remaining between them. The CDR3 has 13 amino acids. From germline, CDR1 is GTSNPN and CDR2 SVGIG (reference sequence). CDR3 sequence reads: CAWTGISYNEQFF. DNA for the CDR3: TGTGCCTGGACAGGGATCTCCTACAATGAGCAGTTCTTC. Full variable domain (remainder filled in from reference TRBV30 and TRBJ2-1): SQTIHQWPATLVQPVGSPLSLECTVEGTSNPNLYWYRQAAGRGLQLLFYSVGIGQISSEVPQNLSASRPQDRQFILSSKKLLLSDSGFYLCAWTGISYNEQFFGPGTRLTVL.

The chain couples TRBV28 to TRBJ2-1; TRBD2 agrees at 7 bases. Per the germline V gene, CDR1 is MDHEN and CDR2 is SYDVKM. CDR3 length equals 13 residues. V shed 3 bases, J shed 13 bases, and the junction held 9 bases outside the gene matches. CDR3 protein: CASSLVVGGGQFF. The CDR3 DNA sequence: TGTGCCAGCAGTTTGGTCGTCGGCGGGGGTCAGTTCTTC.

The rearrangement links TRBV10-3 to TRBJ2-3; TRBD2 is a possible D gene (6 bases). The germline V gene encodes CDR1 ENHRY and CDR2 SYGVKD. V lost 2 bases and J lost 5, with 11 bases in between. This CDR3 spans 14 amino acids. CDR3 nucleotide sequence: TGTGCCATCAGTGAGACGTGGAGGGGAGATACGCAGTATTTT. It specifies CAISETWRGDTQYF.

This clone was counted between two and nine times. CDR3 DNA sequence: TGTGCCATCAGTGAGTCCCCCCCGAACAGCGACGAGCAGTACTTC. As protein: CAISESPPNSDEQYF. V gene TRBV10-3 combines with J gene TRBJ2-7; D is uncertain. V dropped 0 bases and J dropped 5 bases, with 14 bases sitting between them. CDR3 length: 15 residues. Germline assignment: CDR1 ENHRY and CDR2 SYGVKD.

The chain couples TRBV25-1 to TRBJ2-2; no reliable D call. The ends were cut back, 7 bases at V and 2 bases at J, with 11 bases in the middle. The CDR3 consists of 14 residues. Per germline, CDR1 MGHDK and CDR2 SYGVNS. The DNA of the CDR3 is TGTGCCAGCACCAGAGCCGAAAACACCGGGGAGCTGTTTTTT. This translates into CASTRAENTGELFF.

The rearrangement links TRBV15 to TRBJ2-7; no definite D call. Trimming stripped 0 bases from V and 6 bases from J, with 12 bases between. This CDR3 is built from 14 residues. Germline V CDR1 and CDR2: LNHNV, YYDKDF (reference sequence). The CDR3 loop is CATSRDKGLGEQYF. As DNA, the CDR3 is TGTGCCACCAGCAGAGATAAAGGGCTCGGCGAGCAGTACTTC.

This clone was seen a handful of times. The chain joins TRBV4-3 to TRBJ1-5, with a possible D match to TRBD1 (5 bases). Trimming cost V 4 bases and J 1 base, with 14 bases left between them. This CDR3 is built from 16 residues. Germline V gene sequence: CDR1 LGHNA, CDR2 YSLEER. The CDR3 bases are TGCGCCAGCAGCCTCGACTGGGGCAGAAGCAATCAGCCCCAGCATTTT. Translation: CASSLDWGRSNQPQHF.

This clone appeared a single time. The chain combines TRBV9 with TRBJ1-2; possible D gene TRBD1, 5 bases. Germline values: CDR1 SGDLS, CDR2 YYNGEE. CDR3 length: 12 amino acids. V lost 7 bases and J lost 5, with 12 bases in between. The CDR3 region is CASAGTDYGYTF. The CDR3 DNA is TGTGCCAGCGCCGGGACGGATTATGGCTACACCTTC. Combining the CDR3 with reference TRBV9 and TRBJ1-2 gives the whole variable domain DSGVTQTPKHLITATGQRVTLRCSPRSGDLSVYWYQQSLDQGLQFLIQYYNGEERAKGNILERFSAQQFPDLHSELNLSSLELGDSALYFCASAGTDYGYTFGSGTRLTVV.

The J gene is TRBJ2-3, the V gene TRBV15; TRBD1 aligns across 9 bases. Germline CDR1 reads LNHNV; CDR2 reads YYDKDF (reference sequence). The CDR3 totals 16 residues. V was clipped by 1 base and J by 6 bases; unmatched bases: 8. CDR3 DNA: TGTGCCACCAGCAGAGGTGAGACAGGGGGAGTTGATACGCAGTATTTT. This sequence encodes CATSRGETGGVDTQYF.

This clone was seen once. The chain carries TRBV30 and TRBJ1-1; D remains unclear. This CDR3 is built from 14 residues. The V gene's germline CDR1 is GTSNPN and CDR2 SVGIG (reference sequence). Trimming stripped 3 bases from V and 1 base from J, with 12 bases between. The CDR3 here is CAWRDRTENTEAFF. The CDR3 coding sequence is TGTGCCTGGAGGGATCGGACGGAGAACACTGAAGCTTTCTTT.

This clone was recorded a few times. The V call is TRBV5-6, the J call TRBJ1-2; D is ambiguous. The CDR3 has 15 amino acids. CDR1 SGHDT and CDR2 YYEEEE come from the germline V gene. Trimming took 0 bases from V and 4 from J, leaving 13 bases between them. Here the CDR3 DNA reads TGTGCCAGCAGCTTGGTGGGAACCAGTACCTATGGCTACACCTTC. It codes for CASSLVGTSTYGYTF.

This chain joins TRBV28 and TRBJ1-6; 8 bases map to TRBD1. With 5 bases clipped from V and 8 bases from J, the junction kept 5 bases outside the gene matches. This CDR3 comprises 14 residues. Per germline, CDR1 MDHEN and CDR2 SYDVKM. CDR3 sequence reads: CASSGQGGHSPLHF. The CDR3 DNA follows: TGTGCCAGCAGTGGACAGGGTGGCCATTCACCCCTCCACTTT.

V and J are TRBV2 and TRBJ1-2, with D tentatively TRBD1 (6 bases). From germline, CDR1 is SNHLY and CDR2 FYNNEI. The CDR3 length is 14 residues. Trimming shortened V by 3 bases and J by 8 bases, and 16 bases separated the two germline ends. In DNA form, the CDR3 reads TGTGCCAGCAGTGACGGAGGCAGGGGTCAAGGCTACACCTTC. Translation gives CASSDGGRGQGYTF.

This clone was found a few times. This chain links TRBV4-3 with TRBJ1-3; D ambiguous. Trimming removed 4 bases at V and 4 bases at J, with 8 bases between. This CDR3 has 13 amino acids. CDR1 is LGHNA, CDR2 YSLEER, per germline. This CDR3 is CASSLTRGNTIYF. DNA for the CDR3: TGCGCCAGCAGCCTGACGAGGGGAAACACCATATATTTT.

V usage is TRBV4-3 and J usage is TRBJ1-2; TRBD1 might be the D (5 bases). V was clipped by 4 bases and J by 3 bases, with 12 bases between them. The CDR3 is made up of 14 amino acids. Germline CDR1 and CDR2: LGHNA and YSLEER. CDR3 coding DNA: TGCGCCAGCAGCCGCCAGGGCCAAGACTATGGCTACACCTTC. This sequence encodes CASSRQGQDYGYTF.

This clone has just one count. J is TRBJ1-6 and V is TRBV30, with unresolved D. The ends were cut back, 4 bases at V and 10 bases at J, with 14 bases in the middle. The CDR3 loop spans 13 amino acids. CDR1 is GTSNPN, CDR2 SVGIG, per germline (reference sequence). The CDR3 region has the DNA TGTGCCTGGACCCAGAGGGTCGGATCACCCCTCCACTTT. The encoded protein is CAWTQRVGSPLHF.

This chain connects TRBV29-1 to TRBJ2-4; D call uncertain. The CDR3 spans 14 residues. Trimming cost V 5 bases and J 0 bases, with 11 bases left between them. The germline gives CDR1 SQVTM, CDR2 ANQGSEA. The CDR3 sequence: CSVSPRLAKNIQYF. The CDR3 DNA follows: TGCAGCGTTTCCCCCAGGCTAGCCAAAAACATTCAGTACTTC.

The V call is TRBV5-1, the J call TRBJ2-3; D not resolved. Trimming cost V 0 bases and J 2 bases, with 10 bases left between them. CDR3 length: 15 amino acids. Germline CDR1 reads SGHRS; CDR2 reads YFSETQ. CDR3 nucleotides: TGCGCCAGCAGCTTGGCGGGCATCAACACAGATACGCAGTATTTT. This gives the protein CASSLAGINTDTQYF.

The DNA of the CDR3 is TGTGCCTGGAGAATAGCGGGGGATAACACCGGGGAGCTGTTTTTT. Its protein is CAWRIAGDNTGELFF. The chain recombines TRBV30 with TRBJ2-2; the match to TRBD2 covers 9 bases. J gave up 2 bases and V 3 bases, and 4 bases lay outside the gene matches. Germline lookup yields CDR1 GTSNPN and CDR2 SVGIG (reference sequence). The CDR3 extends over 15 amino acids.

This clone came up a few times. V is TRBV7-9 and J is TRBJ1-6; D is undetermined. The V and J ends lost 5 bases and 10 bases respectively, with 18 bases between them. The CDR3 is 15 amino acids. Germline V gives CDR1 SEHNR, CDR2 FQNEAQ (reference sequence). CDR3 DNA: TGTGCCAGCAGCCTTCAGCGGCCCCATGAATCACCCCTCCACTTT. This sequence encodes CASSLQRPHESPLHF.

This clone was seen once. This CDR3 is also generated by other DNA sequences in the sample. The chain combines TRBV29-1 with TRBJ1-1; D is undetermined. CDR1 is SQVTM and CDR2 is ANQGSEA in the germline V gene. The CDR3 extends over 11 amino acids. V was pared by 4 bases and J by 0 bases, with 3 bases between. CDR3 amino acids: CSVGLNTEAFF. In nucleotides, the CDR3 is TGCAGCGTTGGACTGAACACTGAAGCTTTCTTT.

This clone has just a few counts. This rearrangement joins TRBV4-3 to TRBJ2-3; weak D call: TRBD2 (6 bases). The CDR3 covers 16 residues. V lost 5 bases, J lost 2 bases, and 17 bases lay in between. The germline V gene encodes CDR1 LGHNA and CDR2 YSLEER. CDR3 in amino acids: CASSIRPSAFTDTQYF. The CDR3 DNA is TGCGCCAGCAGCATCCGTCCTAGCGCCTTCACAGATACGCAGTATTTT.